This TCR beta chain derives from a study of OX40 agonist ivuxolimab in advanced cancers. Study-wide background: The drug used for patients, ivuxolimab, was an agonistic anti-OX40 (CD134) antibody.

Sampling of blood occurred at baseline, cycle 4 day 1, and cycle 7 day 1. About this clone itself: What it binds is unknown.

CDR3 length: 16 residues. The germline gives CDR1 SEHNR, CDR2 FQNEAQ (reference sequence). The ends lost 0 bases at V and 4 bases at J; junction bases unmatched: 5. Data came from immunoSEQ multiplex PCR; TCRdb stores just in-frame clones and leaves some out. This table has about 48,000 clones, 80% to 95% appearing once. Findings and caveats of the study: By week 6 at 0.1 to 3.0 mg/kg, blood CD4+ and CD8+ T cells had expanded clonally.

This sample comprised CD4+ or CD8+ T cells sorted from blood, obtained in a trial of the OX40 agonist ivuxolimab. The chain recombines TRBV7-9 with TRBJ2-1, with 8 bases that match TRBD2. The clonotype was recovered from an adult with an advanced solid tumor such as melanoma, head and neck, liver or kidney cancer. Written as DNA, the CDR3 is TGTGCCAGCAGCTTAGCACATAGCGGGGAGTACAATGAGCAGTTCTTC. It translates to CASSLAHSGEYNEQFF.